This T cell receptor beta chain came from a study of T-cell reconstitution after alpha-beta-depleted transplantation in children. The library targeted TCRbeta and was prepared with unique molecular identifiers. TCRdb re-derived calls from the PCR reads in MiXCR, one entry per CDR3 protein. This sample carries 200,000 to 250,000 distinct CDR3 sequences, roughly 11% of them seen once, and the ten largest clones take over 25%. Study findings and constraints: Surviving recipient T cells and thymic progenitors accounted for the high day-60 TCRbeta diversity observed in some patients. It was newly produced T cells that mostly accounted for T-cell counts and diversity one year after transplant. About two months after transplant, alpha-beta T cells reportedly came from several hundred expanded graft clones.

With V trimmed by 4 bases and J by 0 bases, 5 bases remained unmatched. The V gene's germline CDR1 is LGHNA and CDR2 YSLEER. This CDR3 has 15 residues. This clonotype was recorded at least ten times. What it binds is not known. The sequences come from PBMCs, collected before TCRalphabeta/CD19-depleted stem cell transplant. This receptor was taken from a child younger than two with acute myeloid leukemia, due to receive a stem cell transplant. This chain links TRBV4-3 with TRBJ2-7; 8 bases fit TRBD1. In nucleotides, the CDR3 is TGCGCCAGCAGCCTCCGGGACAGGACCTCCTACGAGCAGTACTTC. Its translation: CASSLRDRTSYEQYF.